A single sample is the source of the 11 T cell receptor beta chains below, sequenced in a study of CD8 T cells in ankylosing spondylitis. TCRdb reprocessed the 5' RACE reads via MiXCR and lists one record per CDR3 protein. The sample lists 200,000 to 250,000 distinct CDR3 sequences; about 10% were seen once. The source material was blood, either unsorted or a sorted T cell fraction (not recorded which). Receptors were obtained from a male donor with ankylosing spondylitis or in good health (not recorded which).

This clonotype was seen many times. The chain couples TRBV10-3 to TRBJ2-5; no clear D. Looked up from germline, CDR1 is ENHRY and CDR2 is SYGVKD. Trimming pared 0 bases from V and 5 bases from J, leaving 7 bases between. The CDR3 is made up of 13 amino acids. Written as DNA, the CDR3 is TGTGCCATCAGTGAGTCGGTAGCTGAGACCCAGTACTTC. Protein product: CAISESVAETQYF.

The chain's CDR3 is CSVASTGRPDTQYF. CDR3 bases: TGCAGCGTCGCATCTACAGGGAGGCCAGATACGCAGTATTTT. The chain joins TRBV29-1 to TRBJ2-3; D is tentatively TRBD1 or TRBD2 (6 bases each). The V end was cut by 6 bases, the J end by 4 bases, with 17 bases between. CDR3 length: 14 residues. Germline V gene sequence: CDR1 SQVTM, CDR2 ANQGSEA.

This clonotype was seen many times. This chain uses TRBV3-1 with TRBJ2-1; 10 nucleotides match TRBD2. Germline values: CDR1 LGHDT, CDR2 YNNKEL (reference sequence). There are 17 residues in the CDR3. V lost 5 bases and J lost 0; bases outside the gene matches: 7. As DNA, the CDR3 is TGTGCCAGCAGCTCGACGAGCGGGGGGGCCTCCTACAATGAGCAGTTCTTC. It yields the protein CASSSTSGGASYNEQFF.

The J gene is TRBJ2-1, the V gene TRBV28; TRBD2 is a possible D gene (7 bases). V was shortened by 6 bases and J by 5 bases, with 17 bases between the two germline ends. The CDR3 loop spans 15 amino acids. CDR1 and CDR2 (germline): MDHEN, SYDVKM. Here the CDR3 DNA reads TGTGCCAGCAGGGATGGAGGGGGGGACCACAATGAGCAGTTCTTC. Its protein is CASRDGGGDHNEQFF. The full variable domain, completed using reference TRBV28 and TRBJ2-1, is DVKVTQSSRYLVKRTGEKVFLECVQDMDHENMFWYRQDPGLGLRLIYFSYDVKMKEKGDIPEGYSVSREKKERFSLILESASTNQTSMYLCASRDGGGDHNEQFFGPGTRLTVL.

This clonotype occurred many times. The V gene is TRBV20-1, the J gene TRBJ1-6; D unclear. V lost 6 bases, J lost 0 bases, and 21 bases lay in between. CDR3 length equals 18 residues. Germline V gene data show CDR1 as DFQATT and CDR2 as SNEGSKA (reference sequence). The CDR3 DNA reads as TGCAGTGCAGCACCCATCGGTTCCCCGAGCTCCTATAATTCACCCCTCCACTTT. This encodes CSAAPIGSPSSYNSPLHF.

This clonotype was picked up many times. V is TRBV10-3 and J is TRBJ2-5; D gene ambiguous. V was shortened by 2 bases and J by 2 bases, with 6 bases between the two germline ends. Germline-derived CDR1 and CDR2 are ENHRY and SYGVKD. CDR3 length: 13 amino acids. CDR3 loop: CAISETQQETQYF. DNA for the CDR3: TGTGCCATCAGTGAGACACAACAAGAGACCCAGTACTTC.

This clonotype showed up many times. The chain carries TRBV18 and TRBJ2-2; no clear D gene. This CDR3 region has 11 residues. V was pared by 0 bases and J by 8 bases, with 1 base between. CDR1 is KGHSH, CDR2 LQKENI, per germline. The CDR3 bases are TGTGCCAGCTCACCACCGGGGGAGCTGTTTTTT. This translates into CASSPPGELFF.

The gene calls are TRBV28 and TRBJ2-7; 7 bases are shared with TRBD2. The CDR3 contains 13 residues. CDR1 and CDR2 from the germline V gene are MDHEN and SYDVKM. V gave up 8 bases and J gave up 6 bases; unmatched junction bases: 10. The CDR3 reads CASRQPGGGEQYF. The CDR3 coding sequence is TGTGCCAGCCGCCAGCCGGGGGGAGGCGAGCAGTACTTC.

This clonotype was counted ten times or more. J is TRBJ2-7 and V is TRBV7-2; D unclear. V was trimmed by 4 bases and J by 3 bases, leaving 7 bases between them. This CDR3 region has 12 residues. The germline CDR1 and CDR2 sequences are SGHTA and FQGNSA. The chain's CDR3 is CASSSDRYEQYF. DNA for the CDR3: TGTGCCAGCAGCTCCGACCGCTACGAGCAGTACTTC.

This clonotype was picked up many times. The J gene is TRBJ2-1, the V gene TRBV27; D not certain. Germline values: CDR1 MNHEY, CDR2 SMNVEV (reference sequence). V lost 6 bases and J 0 bases, leaving 12 bases between the germline ends. This CDR3 is built from 15 residues. As DNA, the CDR3 is TGTGCCAGCAGCTCCCCTCCGAGCTCCTACAATGAGCAGTTCTTC. The encoded protein is CASSSPPSSYNEQFF.

The J gene is TRBJ2-5, the V gene TRBV5-1; D not resolved. V was trimmed by 3 bases and J by 2 bases, leaving 11 bases between them. This CDR3 spans 14 amino acids. Germline values: CDR1 SGHRS, CDR2 YFSETQ. CDR3 protein: CASSYGSIQETQYF. CDR3 sequence (DNA): TGCGCCAGCAGCTACGGCAGCATTCAAGAGACCCAGTACTTC.